A selection of T cell receptor beta chains follows, all from one sample in a study of shared clonotypes between healthy human individuals. Sequenced by immunoSEQ multiplex PCR; TCRdb stores in-frame clones only, minus some. The table shows some 500,000 clones, with 90% to 97% occurring only once. Input material: naive CD4+ T cells sorted from blood. These receptors originate from a young woman in good health. Each CDR3 is given without its conserved first and last residue.

J | V | CDR3
TRBJ2-3 | TRBV10-3 | AISDSTSGRPPDTQY
TRBJ1-1 | TRBV6-1 | ASSDPMGVFGAF
TRBJ2-1 | TRBV11-3 | ASSLGGVSSYNEQF
TRBJ2-1 | TRBV7-2 | ASSLVGAGSSYNEQF
TRBJ2-6 | TRBV5-1 | ASSLFGDSGANVLT
TRBJ1-4 | TRBV6-1 | ASSDSRQGGEKLF
TRBJ2-7 | TRBV28 | ASSLFGQRTTYEQY
TRBJ2-7 | TRBV11-2 | ASSLESMRKS
TRBJ2-1 | TRBV5-1 | ASSWLGPNYNEQF
TRBJ2-3 | TRBV10-1 | ASSVASGGTDTQY
TRBJ2-2 | TRBV5-1 | ASSSRDSGTSGSSGELF
TRBJ1-2 | TRBV28 | ASGSALYGYT
TRBJ2-7 | TRBV20-1 | SARGDEQY
TRBJ1-1 | TRBV30 | AWSDRGNTEAF
TRBJ2-1 | TRBV29-1 | SAAGMWRKSYNEQF
TRBJ2-1 | TRBV10-3 | AISAPQWEMNEQF
TRBJ1-1 | TRBV18 | ASSPQGPYEAF
TRBJ1-4 | TRBV5-1 | ASSRTTPDSATNEKLF
TRBJ1-1 | TRBV18 | ASSREPGTDTEAF
TRBJ2-7 | TRBV10-1 | ASSESMEGSSYEQY
TRBJ2-7 | TRBV10-1 | ASSDTSGSDEQY
TRBJ1-1 | TRBV7-3 | ASSQDRKTEAF
TRBJ2-5 | TRBV2 | ASGAAYQETQY
TRBJ1-1 | TRBV2 | ASRAEKNTEAF
TRBJ2-2 | TRBV5-1 | ASSLTVLGTGELF
TRBJ2-5 | TRBV11-2 | ASSLVVALGEETQY
TRBJ2-7 | TRBV6-6 | ASSSQTGGASYEQY
TRBJ2-5 | TRBV28 | ASSSAGQGMETQY
TRBJ2-2 | TRBV29-1 | SAPRGSSNTGELF